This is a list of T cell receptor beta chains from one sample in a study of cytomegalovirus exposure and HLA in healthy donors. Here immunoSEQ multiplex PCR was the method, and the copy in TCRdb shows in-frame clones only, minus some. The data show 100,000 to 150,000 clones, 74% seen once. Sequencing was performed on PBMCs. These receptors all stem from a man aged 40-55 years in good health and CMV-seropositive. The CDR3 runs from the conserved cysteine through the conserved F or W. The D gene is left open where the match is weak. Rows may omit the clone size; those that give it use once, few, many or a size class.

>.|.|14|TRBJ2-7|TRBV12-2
CASRPEGASYEQYF
TGTGCAAGTCGCCCAGAGGGGGCCTCCTACGAGCAGTACTTC
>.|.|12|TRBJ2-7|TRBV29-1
CSVEDPRREQYF
TGCAGCGTTGAAGACCCTAGGCGGGAGCAGTACTTC
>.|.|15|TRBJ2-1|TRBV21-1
CANRARTPSNNEQFF
TGTGCCAACCGCGCGAGGACACCTTCTAACAATGAGCAGTTCTTC
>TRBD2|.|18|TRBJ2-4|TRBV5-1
CASSKTSGTRLAKNIQYF
TGCGCCAGCAGCAAGACTAGCGGGACTAGACTAGCCAAAAACATTCAGTACTTC
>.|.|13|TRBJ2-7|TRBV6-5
CASSYRDTYEQYF
TGTGCCAGCAGTTACAGGGACACCTACGAGCAGTACTTC
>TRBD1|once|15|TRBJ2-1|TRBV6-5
CASSLTGGASNEQFF
TGTGCCAGCAGCCTCACAGGGGGCGCTTCCAATGAGCAGTTCTTC
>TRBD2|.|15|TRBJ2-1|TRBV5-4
CASSPTSGRAFEQFF
TGTGCCAGCAGCCCTACTAGCGGGAGGGCCTTTGAGCAGTTCTTC
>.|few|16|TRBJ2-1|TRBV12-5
CASGLGAGNHWNEQFF
TGTGCTAGTGGTTTGGGAGCGGGCAACCACTGGAATGAGCAGTTCTTC
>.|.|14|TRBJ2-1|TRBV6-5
CASSQLGSYNEQFF
TGTGCCAGCAGCCAACTAGGCTCCTACAATGAGCAGTTCTTC
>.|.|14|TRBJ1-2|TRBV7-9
CASSSGGTAYGYTF
TGTGCCAGCAGCTCGGGGGGGACGGCCTATGGCTACACCTTC